A single sample gave rise to the 7 T cell receptor beta chains below, sequenced in a study of blood T cell repertoires in COVID-19. The assay was immunoSEQ multiplex PCR, and TCRdb's table has in-frame clones only and misses some. The data show 130,000 to 150,000 clones, 88% seen once. Input material: PBMCs or T cells enriched from blood (not recorded which). Receptor source: a woman aged 25 to 45 with acute COVID-19.

This rearrangement joins TRBV30 to TRBJ1-3; D is unclear. Trimming removed 1 base from V and 8 bases from J, with 15 bases in between. The CDR3 runs to 14 residues. Germline lookup yields CDR1 GTSNPN and CDR2 SVGIG (reference sequence). In nucleotides, the CDR3 is TGTGCCTGGAGTGAAGTCTCCTGGCGGGACACCATATATTTT. This codes for CAWSEVSWRDTIYF.

The chain couples TRBV3-1 (or the pseudogene TRBV3-2) to TRBJ2-1, with 7 bases lining up with TRBD2. Germline values: CDR1 LGHDT, CDR2 YNNKEL (reference sequence). Germline trimming cut 5 bases from V and 2 bases from J; bases unmatched to any gene: 12. This CDR3 is built from 17 residues. The CDR3, as DNA: TGTGCCAGCAGCAAACCCGGCGGGACTACAACCTACAATGAGCAGTTCTTC. Its translation is CASSKPGGTTTYNEQFF.

The CDR3 protein is CASSQGGWGYSYEQYF. Written as DNA, the CDR3 is TGTGCCAGCAGCCAGGGGGGATGGGGATACTCCTACGAGCAGTACTTC. This chain joins TRBV13 and TRBJ2-7; D might be TRBD1 (7 bases). Germline V lookup: CDR1 PRHDT, CDR2 FYEKMQ (reference sequence). Trimming pared 5 bases from V and 0 bases from J, leaving 17 bases between. The CDR3 is 16 amino acids.

This clone occurred a few times. The V and J genes are TRBV6-5 and TRBJ2-3, with 10 bases aligning to TRBD2. The CDR3 consists of 15 residues. Germline V gene sequence: CDR1 MNHEY, CDR2 SVGAGI. The V and J ends lost 7 bases and 0 bases, in that order; junction bases with no gene match: 4. CDR3: CASNSLAGSTDTQYF. Written as DNA, the CDR3 is TGTGCCAGCAACTCACTAGCGGGAAGCACAGATACGCAGTATTTT.

This clone was found once. This rearrangement joins TRBV13 to TRBJ2-7; D unclear. The CDR3 consists of 12 residues. The V gene lost 0 bases and the J gene lost 3 bases, with 3 bases spanning the gap. In germline, CDR1 is PRHDT, CDR2 FYEKMQ (reference sequence). The CDR3 loop reads CASSLGRYEQYF. Here the CDR3 DNA reads TGTGCCAGCAGCTTAGGCCGCTACGAGCAGTACTTC. The full variable domain, completed using reference TRBV13 and TRBJ2-7, is AAGVIQSPRHLIKEKRETATLKCYPIPRHDTVYWYQQGPGQDPQFLISFYEKMQSDKGSIPDRFSAQQFSDYHSELNMSSLELGDSALYFCASSLGRYEQYFGPGTRLTVT.

The genes are TRBV30 and TRBJ1-1, with 10 bases identical to TRBD1. Trimming took 8 bases from V and 4 from J; bases not matched to a gene: 7. CDR1 GTSNPN and CDR2 SVGIG come from the germline V gene (reference sequence). The CDR3 contains 13 residues. CDR3 residues: CAGSWTGGTEAFF. The CDR3 DNA is TGTGCCGGATCTTGGACAGGGGGCACTGAAGCTTTCTTT.

The V gene is TRBV20-1, the J gene TRBJ1-3; TRBD1 agrees at 7 bases. Per germline, CDR1 DFQATT and CDR2 SNEGSKA (reference sequence). The CDR3 is 17 amino acids. V lost 3 bases and J lost 0; bases outside the gene matches: 11. The CDR3 sequence is CSASPFDRALSGNTIYF. The CDR3 nucleotides are TGCAGTGCTAGTCCTTTCGACAGGGCCCTCTCTGGAAACACCATATATTTT.